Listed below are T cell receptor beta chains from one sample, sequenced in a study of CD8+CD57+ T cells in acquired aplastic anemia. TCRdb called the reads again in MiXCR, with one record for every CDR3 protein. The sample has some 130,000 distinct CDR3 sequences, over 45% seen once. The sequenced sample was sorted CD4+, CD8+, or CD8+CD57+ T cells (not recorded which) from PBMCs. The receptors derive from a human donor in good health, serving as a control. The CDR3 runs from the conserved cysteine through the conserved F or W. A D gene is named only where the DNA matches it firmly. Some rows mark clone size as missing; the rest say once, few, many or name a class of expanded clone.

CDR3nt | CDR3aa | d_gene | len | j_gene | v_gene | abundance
TGCAGTGCTACGGACACTGACTACGAGCAGTACTTC | CSATDTDYEQYF | . | 12 | TRBJ2-7 | TRBV20-1 | .
TGCAGCGTCGGGACAGGCACAGATACGCAGTATTTT | CSVGTGTDTQYF | TRBD1 | 12 | TRBJ2-3 | TRBV29-1 | .
TGCAGCGTCAGACAGGGGGCTAGCGGGTTCGAGCAGTACTTC | CSVRQGASGFEQYF | TRBD1 | 14 | TRBJ2-7 | TRBV29-1 | .
TGTGCCAGTAGTATACGAGGGACCCCGTCCCAGTACTTC | CASSIRGTPSQYF | . | 13 | TRBJ2-5 | TRBV19 | .
TGTGCCATCAGTGAGTCGACTGTGAGATCCTACTCCTACGAGCAGTACTTC | CAISESTVRSYSYEQYF | . | 17 | TRBJ2-7 | TRBV10-3 | .
TGTGCCAGCAGCCTTTCCCTCCCACCCCTCCACTTT | CASSLSLPPLHF | . | 12 | TRBJ1-6 | TRBV7-9 | few
TGTGCCAGTAGTCCTATGGGGGCAACCGGCTACACCTTC | CASSPMGATGYTF | . | 13 | TRBJ1-2 | TRBV19 | .
TGTGCCAGCAGTGATCGGGGGGGCCGGGATACGCAGTATTTT | CASSDRGGRDTQYF | TRBD2 | 14 | TRBJ2-3 | TRBV2 | .
TGTGCCAGCAGTGAACTTGCAGGGCTCCATGAGCAGTTCTTC | CASSELAGLHEQFF | . | 14 | TRBJ2-1 | TRBV2 | .
TGTGCCAGCACGGGCAGGGGGCTTGAGACCCAGTACTTC | CASTGRGLETQYF | TRBD1 | 13 | TRBJ2-5 | TRBV7-9 | .
TGTGCCAGCAGCCCGAGGGTAGGGGGGGGCTATGGCTACACCTTC | CASSPRVGGGYGYTF | . | 15 | TRBJ1-2 | TRBV7-8 | .
TGTGCCAGCAGACGGGGGGGGGATAATTCACCCCTCCACTTT | CASRRGGDNSPLHF | . | 14 | TRBJ1-6 | TRBV10-3 | .
TGCGCCAGCAGTCCCACTAGCGGGGAATGGTACGAGCAGTACTTC | CASSPTSGEWYEQYF | TRBD2 | 15 | TRBJ2-7 | TRBV10-2 | .
TGTGCCAGCAGCTTTAGGGGGGAGTTCACAGATACGCAGTATTTT | CASSFRGEFTDTQYF | . | 15 | TRBJ2-3 | TRBV7-6 | many
TGTGCCAGTGGTGGAGGACAGGGACTACTCTACGAGCAGTACTTC | CASGGGQGLLYEQYF | . | 15 | TRBJ2-7 | TRBV2 | .
TGCGCCAGCGGGGGACTAGCGGGGGGGCCAAGCTCCTACGAGCAGTACTTC | CASGGLAGGPSSYEQYF | TRBD2 | 17 | TRBJ2-7 | TRBV10-1 | few
TGTGCCACCAAGGACAGCACTGAAGCTTTCTTT | CATKDSTEAFF | . | 11 | TRBJ1-1 | TRBV10-3 | few
TGTGCCACCAGTGGCTACGTGAACACCGGGGAGCTGTTTTTT | CATSGYVNTGELFF | . | 14 | TRBJ2-2 | TRBV24-1 | .
TGTGCCAGCTCGCCAACACAGGGGATGAGCAATCAGCCCCAGCATTTT | CASSPTQGMSNQPQHF | TRBD1 | 16 | TRBJ1-5 | TRBV18 | many
TGCAGTGCCAGAAGGACAGGGGGCGGCTACGAGCAGTACTTC | CSARRTGGGYEQYF | TRBD1 | 14 | TRBJ2-7 | TRBV20-1 | once
TGTGCCAGCAGCTTTCTAGCGGGGGGAGGACGTTCGGATACGCAGTATTTT | CASSFLAGGGRSDTQYF | TRBD2 | 17 | TRBJ2-3 | TRBV7-3 | many
TGTGCCAGCAGCTCGACTAGCGGGGGGGCCGTCGCAGATACGCAGTATTTT | CASSSTSGGAVADTQYF | TRBD2 | 17 | TRBJ2-3 | TRBV11-2 | .
TGCGCCAGCAGCTCCCGGGGGCGGAGCTCCTACGAGCAGTACTTC | CASSSRGRSSYEQYF | . | 15 | TRBJ2-7 | TRBV5-1 | .
TGTGCCATCTTCCGTGAAGCTTTCTTT | CAIFREAFF | . | 9 | TRBJ1-1 | TRBV10-3 | .
TGCGCCAGCAATGGGGGGGGTCCTAATGAAAAACTGTTTTTT | CASNGGGPNEKLFF | . | 14 | TRBJ1-4 | TRBV5-1 | many
TGCAGTGCAACCCATGAAAATTACAATGAGCAGTTCTTC | CSATHENYNEQFF | . | 13 | TRBJ2-1 | TRBV20-1 | many
TGTGCCAGCACACGGACAGGGACCTACGAGCAGTACTTC | CASTRTGTYEQYF | TRBD1 | 13 | TRBJ2-7 | TRBV2 | .
TGTGCCAGCAGGGACAGGGGGGCTGAAGCTTTCTTT | CASRDRGAEAFF | TRBD1 | 12 | TRBJ1-1 | TRBV2 | .
TGCAGTGCTAGAGGCCGCTCGGACAGGCGCAATCAGCCCCAGCATTTT | CSARGRSDRRNQPQHF | TRBD1 | 16 | TRBJ1-5 | TRBV20-1 | .
TGTGCCAGCAGCTTCGGGCAGGACTCCTACGAGCAGTACTTC | CASSFGQDSYEQYF | . | 14 | TRBJ2-7 | TRBV7-8 | .
TGTGCCACCAGTGATAAAGGGACAGTTGCCAATGAGCAGTTCTTC | CATSDKGTVANEQFF | TRBD1 | 15 | TRBJ2-1 | TRBV24-1 | many
TGCGCCAGCAGCTTCGGAAAGGGGGCCATCCAAGAGACCCAGTACTTC | CASSFGKGAIQETQYF | TRBD1 | 16 | TRBJ2-5 | TRBV5-1 | many
TGTGCCACCAGCAGAGCTAGCGGGGGCTACAATGAGCAGTTCTTC | CATSRASGGYNEQFF | TRBD2 | 15 | TRBJ2-1 | TRBV15 | once
TGTGCCAGCAGCCACTATGTACAGACAGATACGCAGTATTTT | CASSHYVQTDTQYF | . | 14 | TRBJ2-3 | TRBV16 | .
TGTGCCAGCAGCTTAGTGGCAGGGGGGACGGTGGGGGAGACCCAGTACTTC | CASSLVAGGTVGETQYF | . | 17 | TRBJ2-5 | TRBV11-2 | .
TGCGCCAGCAGCTTGTCATCGGCGGAGGGCGCGCAACTGTTTTTT | CASSLSSAEGAQLFF | . | 15 | TRBJ1-4 | TRBV5-1 | many